The source of this TCR beta chain is a study of blood T cell repertoires in COVID-19. Study background: Spain, Italy and the United States supplied samples that represented acute and convalescent COVID-19.

The J segment lost 3 bases and the V segment lost 6 bases, leaving 12 bases of the junction unmatched. This CDR3 has 16 residues. Germline-derived CDR1 and CDR2 are SGHTA and FQGNSA. Authors' methods: The assay estimated nucleated cells by amplifying reference gene primers. Some clones are missing from TCRdb's copy, which holds only in-frame ones; the method was immunoSEQ multiplex PCR. V and J calls and clone size come straight from that table; D and trimming were deduced from the DNA. The sample records nearly 25,000 clones, just over 90% being singletons. Source material: peripheral blood. This chain connects TRBV7-2 to TRBJ2-5; 8 bases are shared with TRBD2. The receptor was isolated from a man between 70 and 80 years old with active COVID-19. The CDR3 nucleotides read TGTGCCAGCAGTCTTTTAGGAGCGGGAGTTAAAGAGACCCAGTACTTC. It encodes CASSLLGAGVKETQYF.